These 8 T cell receptor beta chains were all obtained from the same sample, sequenced in a study of shared clonotypes between healthy human individuals. Profiling relied on immunoSEQ multiplex PCR, and the TCRdb table lists in-frame clones only, not all of them. The top ten hold 0.35% to 0.45% of the sample, which has about 2.4 million clones, more than 85% seen once. The source material was naive CD4+ T cells from PBMCs. Regarding subset: CD45RA+ positively selected. The receptors were sampled from a man aged 18 to 30 in good health. Some clones in this sample may be carry-over from other donors' samples.

This chain uses TRBV15 with TRBJ1-2; TRBD1 might be the D (5 bases). Deletions cut 3 bases from V and 7 bases from J, with 9 bases between. Looked up from germline, CDR1 is LNHNV and CDR2 is YYDKDF (reference sequence). The CDR3 is 12 amino acids. The CDR3 sequence is CATSRGGFGYTF. The DNA of the CDR3 is TGTGCCACCAGCAGGGGGGGTTTTGGCTACACCTTC.

V gene TRBV6-1 combines with J gene TRBJ1-5; possibly TRBD1 for D (5 bases). V shed 4 bases and J shed 3 bases, with 16 bases lying between them. This CDR3 has 16 residues. Germline V gives CDR1 MNHNS, CDR2 SASEGT. CDR3 residues: CASSVGRDAYNQPQHF. The CDR3 DNA is TGTGCCAGCAGTGTCGGTAGGGACGCTTACAATCAGCCCCAGCATTTT.

A note on this clone: This same CDR3 is encoded by further DNA sequences in the sample. The V gene is TRBV5-6, the J gene TRBJ1-2; possibly TRBD1 for D (5 bases). From germline, CDR1 is SGHDT and CDR2 YYEEEE. The CDR3 runs to 14 residues. V lost 0 bases to trimming and J lost 2 bases, with 8 bases between them. The DNA of the CDR3 is TGTGCCAGCAGCTTGGGACAGCGGAACTATGGCTACACCTTC. It is translated as CASSLGQRNYGYTF.

This rearrangement joins TRBV21-1 to TRBJ2-7; TRBD1 is taken as the D call from the table, unchecked against the DNA. TRBV21-1 is flagged as a pseudogene. The CDR3 is made up of 16 amino acids. CDR3 DNA: TGTGCCAGCAGCGATTCCGGGACAGGGGGCTCCTACGAGCAGTACTTC. Translating gives CASSDSGTGGSYEQYF.

The chain recombines TRBV6-1 with TRBJ1-5; TRBD1 matches at 7 bases. CDR3 length: 14 amino acids. Trimming cost V 5 bases and J 4 bases; bases outside gene matches: 5. The germline V gene has CDR1 MNHNS and CDR2 SASEGT. The CDR3 loop is CASSPQGRNQPQHF. The CDR3 DNA sequence: TGTGCCAGCAGTCCACAGGGGAGGAATCAGCCCCAGCATTTT.

This sequence joins TRBV7-2 and TRBJ2-1, with D maybe TRBD2 (6 bases). This CDR3 has 17 amino acids. Germline values: CDR1 SGHTA, CDR2 FQGNSA. The germline V and J ends were trimmed by 5 bases and 3 bases, with 20 bases remaining between them. The CDR3 here is CASSPAWRGGDYNEQFF. For the CDR3, the DNA is TGTGCCAGCAGCCCGGCGTGGCGGGGCGGGGACTACAATGAGCAGTTCTTC.

V usage is TRBV27 and J usage is TRBJ2-7; D tentatively fits TRBD1 or TRBD2 (7 bases each). Germline V CDR1 and CDR2: MNHEY, SMNVEV (reference sequence). With 6 bases removed from V and 6 bases from J, the gap between germline ends came to 24 bases. This CDR3 contains 16 residues. CDR3 region: CASRGGTVSRRGEQYF. CDR3 DNA sequence: TGTGCCAGCAGGGGGGGGACAGTCTCCAGACGAGGCGAGCAGTACTTC.

The rearrangement joins TRBV5-4 to TRBJ2-5; 9 nucleotides agree with TRBD2. This CDR3 is 18 amino acids long. Germline values: CDR1 SGHNT, CDR2 YYREEE (reference sequence). J gave up 5 bases and V 0 bases, and 14 bases lay outside the gene matches. CDR3 amino acids: CASSLASSGVSLGETQYF. As DNA, the CDR3 is TGTGCCAGCAGCTTGGCTTCTAGCGGGGTTTCCCTGGGGGAGACCCAGTACTTC.